These 11 T cell receptor beta chains came from one sample sequenced in a study of response to subunit inactivated influenza vaccine (dated by TCRdb to 2017 to 2018). Libraries were made using RT-PCR. Sequencing relied on an Illumina HiSeq 2500. TCRdb trimmed the raw reads at Q25, called clones with MiXCR and kept productive beta chains. Each CDR3 protein gets just one entry, which takes the most common genes and DNA from the rows behind it. For this sample there are about 620,000 distinct CDR3 sequences; about 11% appear just once. Clones ranked in the top ten supply about 10% of the sample. The data were also submitted as part of a second study, on T cells expressing NK-cell markers. The second study reports: TCR beta cDNA libraries were made by 5'RACE template switching that added a universal primer site and unique molecular identifiers.

The sample in question was PBMCs from blood, obtained on the day of vaccination. Every receptor here comes from a man aged 45-60 years who received an inactivated influenza vaccine. Donor details come from another sample of the same person, matched by shared clones.

This chain links TRBV30 with TRBJ2-7; TRBD1 matches 7 bases. The CDR3 runs 15 residues. Germline CDR1 GTSNPN, CDR2 SVGIG (reference sequence). Unmatched junction bases numbered 13, after V lost 2 bases and J lost 6 bases. The CDR3 sequence is CAWSRGPEGASEQYF. CDR3 DNA sequence: TGTGCCTGGAGTCGGGGCCCTGAGGGGGCTAGCGAGCAGTACTTC.

This clonotype was found many times. This sequence joins TRBV5-1 and TRBJ2-1; D is possibly TRBD2 (5 bases). The CDR3 extends over 14 amino acids. The germline V gene encodes CDR1 SGHRS and CDR2 YFSETQ. The V end was cut by 4 bases, the J end by 4 bases, with 12 bases between. The DNA for the CDR3 is TGCGCCAGCAGCGTGGATAGCGCTTACAATGAGCAGTTCTTC. Its protein product is CASSVDSAYNEQFF.

CDR3 DNA: TGTGCCTCCCTCCTTGTGGGGGGATCCTACGAGCAGTACTTC. Residues: CASLLVGGSYEQYF. The gene calls are TRBV12-3 or TRBV12-4 and TRBJ2-7; maybe TRBD2 (6 bases). V dropped 11 bases and J dropped 1 base, with 18 bases sitting between them. The CDR3 loop spans 14 amino acids.

This clonotype was recorded at least ten times. The chain employs TRBV6-1 and TRBJ2-5; D is possibly TRBD1 (6 bases). V lost 6 bases to trimming and J lost 0 bases, with 14 bases between them. Germline-derived CDR1 and CDR2 are MNHNS and SASEGT. The length of the CDR3 is 15 residues. The CDR3 loop reads CASSRFQGYQETQYF. The DNA for the CDR3 is TGTGCCAGCAGCAGATTTCAGGGGTACCAAGAGACCCAGTACTTC.

The chain has TRBV12-3 or TRBV12-4 and TRBJ2-1; TRBD1 agrees at 9 bases. This CDR3 spans 18 amino acids. Losses at the gene ends were 4 bases for V and 2 bases for J; bases not matched to a gene: 12. The CDR3 here is CASSWRGDRGGAYNEQFF. DNA for the CDR3: TGTGCCAGCAGTTGGAGAGGTGACAGGGGGGGAGCCTACAATGAGCAGTTCTTC.

This clonotype was counted only a few times. The chain carries TRBV19 and TRBJ2-1, with 11 bases identical to TRBD2. CDR3 length: 15 amino acids. CDR1 LNHDA and CDR2 SQIVND come from the germline V gene (reference sequence). Germline trimming cut 11 bases from V and 4 bases from J; bases unmatched to any gene: 10. The CDR3 spells CASKGGTSGYNEQFF. The CDR3 DNA reads as TGTGCCTCCAAGGGCGGGACTAGCGGATACAATGAGCAGTTCTTC.

This clonotype was picked up a small number of times. The V and J genes are TRBV6-1 and TRBJ1-5, with a possible D match to TRBD1 (6 bases). Deletions cut 6 bases from V and 4 bases from J, with 13 bases between. Germline V CDR1 and CDR2: MNHNS, SASEGT. The CDR3 is made up of 14 amino acids. CDR3: CASRGQGWNQPQHF. The CDR3 DNA follows: TGTGCCAGCAGGGGCCAGGGGTGGAATCAGCCCCAGCATTTT.

The chain couples TRBV5-6 to TRBJ1-2; TRBD1 matches 12 bases. Trimming cost V 5 bases and J 3 bases; bases outside gene matches: 11. Germline-derived CDR1 and CDR2 are SGHDT and YYEEEE. This CDR3 has 17 residues. CDR3 DNA: TGTGCCAGCAGAAACCGGGACAGGGGGCTTTCGGACTATGGCTACACCTTC. Encoded protein: CASRNRDRGLSDYGYTF.

In its sample, this clonotype was seen many times. V and J are TRBV6-2 or TRBV6-3 and TRBJ2-7; unclear D gene. CDR1 and CDR2 (germline): MNHEY, SVGEGT. Trimming took off 0 bases at V and 3 bases at J, with 6 bases between the two ends. The length of the CDR3 is 13 residues. The CDR3, as DNA: TGTGCCAGCAGTTACTCGACACTCTACGAGCAGTACTTC. As protein: CASSYSTLYEQYF.

The V and J genes are TRBV6-1 and TRBJ2-2, with 10 bases fitting TRBD1. The CDR3 contains 15 residues. J lost 7 bases, V lost 6 bases, and 8 bases had no gene match. CDR1 is MNHNS and CDR2 is SASEGT in the germline V gene. The CDR3 DNA is TGTGCCAGCAGCAGGGGACAGGGGAGTTTCGGGGAGCTGTTTTTT. Translation: CASSRGQGSFGELFF.

This clonotype has just a few counts. The V call is TRBV20-1, the J call TRBJ1-5, with 12 positions matching TRBD1. The germline V gene has CDR1 DFQATT and CDR2 SNEGSKA (reference sequence). J lost 6 bases, V lost 5 bases, and 2 bases had no gene match. The CDR3 sequence is 13 residues long. CDR3 region: CSAGTGGTQPQHF. The DNA for the CDR3 is TGCAGTGCTGGGACAGGGGGCACTCAGCCCCAGCATTTT.